The present entry profiles one T cell receptor beta chain with its context. Its antigen target is currently unknown. One base away there is no much larger clone; base qualities are not given. The library was produced with the immunoSEQ multiplex PCR assay. For most patients, high-throughput TCR-beta CDR3 sequencing of genomic DNA was performed by Adaptive Biotechnologies. Under the source paper's analysis protocol: Adaptive's ImmunoSEQ software supplied the TCR sequencing data for around 19 patients, while MiXCR and VDJtools were used to process a few other patients. CDR3 nucleotide sequences shared between donor and recipient were removed because their origin could not be assigned. To count as alloreactive, a clone needed at least 2-fold expansion over unstimulated cells and a minimum CFSE-low frequency of 0.002% (template counts) or 0.001% (read counts). A clone was considered mappable if detected in the sequenced pre-transplant spleen, lymph node, or MLR CFSE-low populations of the donor or recipient. The cumulative frequency of alloreactive clones was calculated as a percentage of all sequences, weighted by copy number. In TCRdb, the immuneACCESS table is reduced to in-frame sequences with V and J assigned. These tables do not hold every clone; where another copy was compared, an unresolved V gene accounts for under half, and the others remain unexplained. The D gene and trimming were derived from the DNA, and the V and J assignments and clone size from that table. The table for this sample lists about 3,600 clones; about 81% of them were counted only once. About 7% of the sample rests with the top ten.

The record originates from a study of graft-versus-host responses after intestinal transplantation (dated by TCRdb to about 2021). The study in broad terms: The transplants that recipients got were multivisceral, liver-intestinal, or isolated intestinal. Anti-thymocyte globulin induction was given to all recipients, followed by maintenance tacrolimus and steroids for two to four years. Graft-versus-host and host-versus-graft alloreactive T cell clones were tracked in the graft, circulation and bone marrow after intestinal transplantation using bulk TCR-beta CDR3 sequencing. To identify alloreactive clones, pre-transplant mixed lymphocyte reaction products were sequenced and compared with unstimulated pre-transplant donor and recipient T cells. The cohort enrolled about two dozen intestinal transplant recipients, one of whom was a retransplant, and a few patients without pretransplant specimens were excluded. A peak of at least 4% donor T cells among recipient peripheral blood mononuclear cells was the definition used for donor T cell macrochimerism. Rather than being sequenced by the commercial service, samples from three later patients were sequenced in-house on an Illumina MiSeq and processed with MiXCR.

Based on the germline V gene, the CDR1 and CDR2 sequences are MRHNA and SNTAGT. V lost 0 bases and J lost 2 bases; the stretch between them is 9 bases long. Inclusive of the bounding cysteine and phenylalanine, the CDR3 is 15 residues long. Here the CDR3 DNA is all that survives: 45 bases in frame from base 1. Study-wide conclusions, independent of this receptor: Patients with donor T cell macrochimerism had high GvH to HvG T cell clonal ratios in their allografts. The relatively low number and heterogeneity of intestinal transplant patients limited the conclusions. Early after transplant, peak levels of circulating GvH clones were found to be associated with declines in HvG clones. GvH clones were detected in recipient bone marrow, and some appeared earlier in ileal mucosa or blood, consistent with an intestinal mucosal origin.

Read against the paper, the sample's time point label means: postoperative day 105 after intestinal transplantation (dayNNNN = postoperative day). To isolate intraepithelial and lamina propria lymphocytes from graft specimens, dithiothreitol, EDTA incubations and collagenase D digestion were used. Serial intestinal graft biopsy specimens collected up to 600 days after transplant underwent bulk TCR-beta sequencing. This receptor was identified in a human patient who received an intestinal transplant, so some T cells may come from the graft donor. Recombination joined TRBV6-4 with TRBJ2-3, with no confident D gene call. Source: ileum tissue, taken 105 days after intestinal transplantation. The nucleotides read TGTGCCAGCAGTGACTCCGGACGCATCACAGATACGCAGTATTTT. This translates into CASSDSGRITDTQYF.